The entry below gives a single TCR beta chain sequence along with its context. CDR3 length: 15 amino acids. From germline, CDR1 is SGHTA and CDR2 FQGNSA. Trimming left V 1 base short and J 1 base short, with 11 bases between. The data were taken from a study of T cell changes during pregnancy in multiple sclerosis. This table comes from immunoSEQ multiplex PCR, and its TCRdb copy is limited to in-frame clones, with some not included. The sample comprises some 55,000 clones, roughly 89% of which are singletons, and approximately 5% rests with the top ten. This chain uses TRBV7-2 with TRBJ2-7; D is ambiguous. The clonotype was recovered from a human donor whose cells served as feeder cells for cultures in a pregnancy study. Sequenced input: peripheral blood from another person, used as feeder cells. The CDR3 is CASSLVSGDSYEQYF. DNA for the CDR3: TGTGCCAGCAGCTTAGTCAGTGGTGATTCCTACGAGCAGTACTTC.